This T cell receptor beta chain was documented in a study of regulatory T cells in long-lasting Graves disease. This clonotype was counted at least ten times. Its antigen remains unknown. Time point indicated: newly diagnosed GD, antithyroid drugs for less than 3 months. Researchers made the TCR library from RNA that was extracted from PBMCs. Patients came from an endocrinology department in Xi'an, China. Researchers made TCR beta libraries by using iRepertoire HTBI primers and running Arm-PCR on CDR3 regions. Using its own MiXCR run on the multiplex PCR reads, TCRdb lists one record per CDR3 protein. The profile shows 600,000 to 650,000 distinct CDR3 sequences, 15% to 20% of them singletons. CDR3 length: 14 amino acids. Germline lookup yields CDR1 SQVTM and CDR2 ANQGSEA. The ends were cut back, 4 bases at V and 3 bases at J, with 15 bases in the middle. Overall study findings and caveats: Samples came from peripheral blood alone, without thyroid tissue.

These data were likewise used in another study, on T cells in Graves' hyperthyroidism and ophthalmopathy. That source notes: Exclusions: uncontrolled infection, other autoimmune disease, pregnancy, lactation.

J is TRBJ1-1 and V is TRBV29-1; TRBD1 might be the D (5 bases). The sequenced sample was peripheral blood mononuclear cells (PBMCs), obtained at new diagnosis, from a patient treated with antithyroid drugs. The source is a woman under 40 with Graves disease. The CDR3 is CSVVSRVRDTEAFF. The CDR3 region has the DNA TGCAGCGTTGTGTCCAGGGTCCGGGACACTGAAGCTTTCTTT. The full variable domain, rest sourced from reference TRBV29-1 and TRBJ1-1, is SAVISQKPSRDICQRGTSLTIQCQVDSQVTMMFWYRQQPGQSLTLIATANQGSEATYESGFVIDKFPISRPNLTFSTLTVSNMSPEDSSIYLCSVVSRVRDTEAFFGQGTRLTVV.